The sequence of this TCR beta chain was determined in a study of early T cells in non-severe SARS-CoV-2 infection. In germline, CDR1 is DFQATT, CDR2 SNEGSKA (reference sequence). J gave up 0 bases and V 3 bases, and 10 bases lay outside the gene matches. The CDR3 contains 16 residues. One entry per CDR3 protein results from TCRdb running MiXCR on the 5' RACE reads. This sample has about 64,000 distinct CDR3 sequences, with over 9% found just once. This clonotype was found a few times. The chain has TRBV20-1 and TRBJ2-7; TRBD2 aligns across 8 bases. Specimen: whole blood, collected at baseline. The sequence derives from an adult who was a healthcare worker with PCR-confirmed SARS-CoV-2 infection or an uninfected control (not recorded which). As DNA, the CDR3 is TGCAGTGCTAGTGACCCCAAAGCGGGGGCCTCCTACGAGCAGTACTTC. Its translation is CSASDPKAGASYEQYF.